The 22 T cell receptor beta chains in this list originate from one sample, sequenced in a study of T cells in Graves' hyperthyroidism and ophthalmopathy. Regions amplified from RNA transcripts were the TCR beta CDR3 regions. HTBI primers drove first-round RT-PCR of the TCR CDR3. Using its own MiXCR run on the multiplex PCR reads, TCRdb lists one record per CDR3 protein. The sample records around 370,000 distinct CDR3 sequences, about 18% being singletons. The sample comprised blood. All receptors come from a man aged 18 to 29 with Graves' ophthalmopathy.

In its sample, this clonotype was seen a few times. The chain recombines TRBV3-1 with TRBJ2-3; the match to TRBD1 covers 7 bases. Losses at the gene ends were 4 bases for V and 4 bases for J; bases not matched to a gene: 2. CDR3 length: 13 residues. Germline V gene lookup returns CDR1 LGHDT and CDR2 YNNKEL (reference sequence). CDR3 DNA: TGTGCCAGCAGCCTACAGGGGCCAGATACGCAGTATTTT. It yields the protein CASSLQGPDTQYF.

This clonotype was detected only a few times. The rearrangement joins TRBV6-1 to TRBJ2-6; tentative D call: TRBD1 (6 bases). From germline, CDR1 is MNHNS and CDR2 SASEGT. Deletions cut 6 bases from V and 0 bases from J, with 18 bases between. The length of the CDR3 is 18 residues. The CDR3: CASRPRTESLSGANVLTF. CDR3 DNA: TGTGCCAGCAGACCAAGGACAGAATCCCTCTCTGGGGCCAACGTCCTGACTTTC.

This clonotype was counted between two and nine times. The chain joins TRBV15 to TRBJ1-4, with a weak D call TRBD1 (6 bases). Looked up from germline, CDR1 is LNHNV and CDR2 is YYDKDF (reference sequence). The CDR3 runs 14 residues. V shed 7 bases and J shed 8 bases, with 17 bases lying between them. DNA of the CDR3: TGTGCCACCAAATTCCAGGGGCATAACGAAAAACTGTTTTTT. It encodes CATKFQGHNEKLFF.

This clonotype has a handful of counts. Possible read error: a much larger clone is one base away. The genes are TRBV3-1 and TRBJ2-5; D unresolved. CDR3 length: 12 residues. Germline V gene lookup returns CDR1 LGHDT and CDR2 YNNKEL (reference sequence). CDR3 region: CASGEWRETQCF. CDR3 nucleotides: TGTGCCAGCGGGGAATGGCGAGAGACCCAGTGCTTC.

In this sample, this clonotype turned up many times. The chain is built from TRBV7-3 and TRBJ2-7; D not certain. Trimming pared 4 bases from V and 5 bases from J, leaving 9 bases between. CDR1 and CDR2 from the germline V gene are SGHTA and FQGTGA. The CDR3 is 12 amino acids. CDR3 protein: CASSSNLNEQYF. In DNA form, the CDR3 reads TGTGCCAGCAGCTCTAATCTCAACGAGCAGTACTTC.

V is TRBV6-2 or TRBV6-3 and J is TRBJ1-6, with unresolved D. The CDR3 runs 15 residues. Germline assignment: CDR1 MNHEY and CDR2 SVGEGT. Trimming stripped 7 bases from V and 5 bases from J, with 15 bases between. This CDR3 is CASTGWEEHNSPLHF. The CDR3 nucleotides are TGTGCCAGCACTGGGTGGGAAGAGCATAATTCACCCCTCCACTTT.

V and J are TRBV9 and TRBJ2-6, with TRBD2 matching over 11 bases. Germline V lookup: CDR1 SGDLS, CDR2 YYNGEE. The trim removed 7 bases at V and 2 bases at J, leaving 5 bases unmatched. The CDR3 has 16 residues. CDR3 amino acids: CASHPTSGAGANVLTF. The CDR3, as DNA: TGTGCCAGCCACCCGACTAGCGGGGCTGGGGCCAACGTCCTGACTTTC.

The rearrangement uses TRBV7-9 and TRBJ2-3; 12 nucleotides agree with TRBD2. Germline V gene sequence: CDR1 SEHNR, CDR2 FQNEAQ (reference sequence). V shed 7 bases and J 6 bases; nucleotides not matched to a gene: 8. This CDR3 is 15 amino acids long. CDR3 loop: CASKSSGGGIDTQYF. CDR3 coding DNA: TGTGCCAGCAAGTCTAGCGGGGGGGGAATCGATACGCAGTATTTT.

A word on this clonotype: A read error may be the cause here, since a much bigger clone is one base away. The chain recombines TRBV5-1 with TRBJ2-2; TRBD1 or TRBD2 may be the D gene (5 bases each). CDR1 and CDR2 from the germline V gene are SGHRS and YFSETQ. The CDR3 spans 17 residues. V was cut by 0 bases and J by 1 base, with 13 bases left in between. This CDR3 reads CASSLEGTELNTGELFF. For the CDR3, the DNA is TGCGCCAGCAGCTTGGAAGGGACCGAATTGAACACCGGGGAGCTGTTTTTT.

There are many counts of this clonotype. This chain joins TRBV6-5 and TRBJ2-7; 9 bases line up with TRBD1. Trimming at V came to 2 bases and at J to 6 bases, leaving 8 bases not matched to a gene. Germline CDR1 MNHEY, CDR2 SVGAGI. This CDR3 contains 15 residues. The CDR3 loop reads CASSYLTGGQGEQYF. For the CDR3, the DNA is TGTGCCAGCAGTTACCTTACAGGGGGCCAGGGCGAGCAGTACTTC.

On this clonotype: This may stem from a read error, because a much larger clone lies one nucleotide away. The chain links TRBV5-1 to TRBJ1-2, with D hard to call. Germline lookup yields CDR1 SGHRS and CDR2 YFSETQ. There are 15 residues in the CDR3. The CDR3 nucleotides are TGCGCCAGCGGCTTGCTCCGACTCCCGATCTATGGCTACACCTTC. It translates to CASGLLRLPIYGYTF.

This clonotype occurred a few times. The genes are TRBV6-5 and TRBJ2-5, with TRBD1 as a possible D gene (6 bases). CDR1 is MNHEY, CDR2 SVGAGI, per germline. The CDR3 consists of 17 residues. V lost 2 bases to trimming and J lost 2 bases, with 18 bases between them. This CDR3 reads CASSYTRARGLQETQYF. Written as DNA, the CDR3 is TGTGCCAGCAGTTACACGCGCGCCAGGGGATTGCAAGAGACCCAGTACTTC.

This clonotype was detected many times. The rearrangement joins TRBV11-2 to TRBJ1-2; D is ambiguous. V lost 5 bases to trimming and J lost 1 base, with 11 bases between them. Germline V gene sequence: CDR1 SGHAT, CDR2 FQNNGV. The CDR3 has 14 residues. For the CDR3, the DNA is TGTGCCAGCAGCCCCCAGACTGATAACTATGGCTACACCTTC. Translated: CASSPQTDNYGYTF.

This clonotype turned up a few times. At one end the junction does not follow the germline gene, possibly because of a read error. The CDR3 loop is CASSLGMDTGELSF. The DNA for the CDR3 is TGTGCCAGCAGCTTAGGGATGGACACCGGGGAGCTGTCTTTT. The chain has TRBV11-2 and TRBJ2-2, with D possibly called TRBD1 or TRBD2 (5 bases each). This CDR3 comprises 14 residues. CDR1 is SGHAT and CDR2 is FQNNGV in the germline V gene.

V and J are TRBV10-3 and TRBJ2-2; no definite D call. CDR1 ENHRY and CDR2 SYGVKD come from the germline V gene. CDR3 length equals 13 residues. Trimming stripped 7 bases from V and 0 bases from J, with 6 bases between. CDR3 loop: CAITGTNTGELFF. CDR3 bases: TGTGCCATCACGGGTACGAACACCGGGGAGCTGTTTTTT.

This clonotype was detected a few times. The chain couples TRBV6-2 or TRBV6-3 to TRBJ2-7, with 12 bases aligning to TRBD2. This CDR3 is built from 16 residues. Germline loops: CDR1 MNHEY, CDR2 SVGEGT. V shed 0 bases and J 6 bases; nucleotides not matched to a gene: 6. The CDR3 reads CASSYSSLAGGREQYF. In nucleotides, the CDR3 is TGTGCCAGCAGTTACTCGAGTCTAGCGGGGGGGCGCGAGCAGTACTTC.

The chain links TRBV4-1 to TRBJ1-2; D not resolved. The CDR3 spans 16 residues. The germline V and J ends were trimmed by 0 bases and 3 bases, with 14 bases remaining between them. CDR1 is MGHRA and CDR2 is YSYEKL in the germline V gene. Here the CDR3 DNA reads TGCGCCAGCAGCCAAGATGGCAAGGTTAGGGACTATGGCTACACCTTC. As protein: CASSQDGKVRDYGYTF.

The chain has TRBV6-5 and TRBJ1-2; D is undetermined. Germline-derived CDR1 and CDR2 are MNHEY and SVGAGI. Trimming removed 2 bases from V and 4 bases from J, with 11 bases in between. The CDR3 has 14 residues. The CDR3 sequence: CASSYRRDLYGYTF. CDR3 sequence (DNA): TGTGCCAGCAGTTACCGCCGGGATCTCTATGGCTACACCTTC.

This clonotype turned up a few times. This chain joins TRBV6-2 or TRBV6-3 and TRBJ2-7; tentatively, D is TRBD1 (6 bases). Germline V gene lookup returns CDR1 MNHEY and CDR2 SVGEGT. With 11 bases removed from V and 0 bases from J, the gap between germline ends came to 11 bases. The CDR3 sequence is 12 residues long. The CDR3 region is CASGQISYEQYF. Here the CDR3 DNA reads TGTGCCTCAGGACAGATCTCCTACGAGCAGTACTTC.

This chain joins TRBV7-9 and TRBJ2-1, with a weak D call TRBD1 (7 bases). Per the germline V gene, CDR1 is SEHNR and CDR2 is FQNEAQ (reference sequence). V dropped 9 bases and J dropped 2 bases, with 17 bases sitting between them. The CDR3 covers 15 residues. The CDR3 loop is CASSPQGGPYNEQFF. Written as DNA, the CDR3 is TGTGCCAGTAGTCCGCAGGGGGGCCCCTACAATGAGCAGTTCTTC.

This clonotype was picked up a small number of times. V and J are TRBV7-9 and TRBJ2-1; the match to TRBD2 covers 8 bases. V gave up 8 bases and J gave up 7 bases; unmatched junction bases: 16. CDR1 is SEHNR and CDR2 is FQNEAQ in the germline V gene (reference sequence). The CDR3 sequence is 16 residues long. CDR3 residues: CASELLTGGPLNEQFF. CDR3 DNA: TGTGCCAGCGAGCTCCTAACGGGGGGGCCATTAAATGAGCAGTTCTTC.

In this sample, this clonotype turned up many times. This sequence joins TRBV27 and TRBJ2-1; 12 positions agree with TRBD2. Germline V gene data show CDR1 as MNHEY and CDR2 as SMNVEV (reference sequence). The CDR3 has 15 amino acids. J gave up 7 bases and V 2 bases, and 3 bases lay outside the gene matches. CDR3 in DNA: TGTGCCAGCAGTTTAGGACTAGCGGGGAGAAATGAGCAGTTCTTC. Translation: CASSLGLAGRNEQFF.